Presented here are 14 T cell receptor beta chains from one specimen sequenced in a study of T-cell memory formation after mild COVID-19. TCRdb analysed the 5' RACE reads with MiXCR anew, one entry per CDR3 protein. This sample carries about 610,000 distinct CDR3 sequences, 17% of them seen once, and the ten largest clones take around 7.8%. Sequences were obtained from PBMCs or a T cell subset sorted from them (not recorded which). The receptors were sampled from an adult woman who had mild COVID-19 (a few samples of this study predate the infection). Cell type and time point are not known.

The gene calls are TRBV20-1 and TRBJ2-7; 10 bases match TRBD2. The CDR3 consists of 15 residues. Germline trimming cut 1 base from V and 0 bases from J; bases unmatched to any gene: 3. Per the germline V gene, CDR1 is DFQATT and CDR2 is SNEGSKA (reference sequence). CDR3 coding DNA: TGCAGTGCTAGAGGGACTAGCGGAAGCTCCTACGAGCAGTACTTC. The encoded protein is CSARGTSGSSYEQYF.

The rearrangement joins TRBV18 to TRBJ2-6; 8 bases align to TRBD1. The CDR3 covers 18 residues. Germline values: CDR1 KGHSH, CDR2 LQKENI. J gave up 0 bases and V 3 bases, and 7 bases lay outside the gene matches. CDR3: CASSPKGQASSGANVLTF. CDR3 nucleotide sequence: TGTGCCAGCTCACCCAAGGGACAGGCTAGCTCTGGGGCCAACGTCCTGACTTTC.

Only a few counts were recorded for this clonotype. The CDR3 is CASSLIQGGTEAFF. The CDR3 nucleotides are TGTGCCAGCAGTTTAATCCAGGGGGGCACTGAAGCTTTCTTT. V is TRBV12-3 or TRBV12-4 and J is TRBJ1-1; 7 bases map to TRBD1. Germline trimming cut 2 bases from V and 4 bases from J; bases unmatched to any gene: 4. The CDR3 runs to 14 residues.

The chain links TRBV12-3 or TRBV12-4 to TRBJ2-1; TRBD2 agrees at 7 bases. V shed 1 base, J shed 4 bases, and the junction held 13 bases outside the gene matches. This CDR3 is built from 18 residues. CDR3: CASSLGAGQSGLYNEQFF. In nucleotides, the CDR3 is TGTGCCAGCAGTTTAGGAGCGGGGCAGTCGGGGTTGTACAATGAGCAGTTCTTC.

The genes are TRBV12-3 or TRBV12-4 and TRBJ2-1; a possible D gene is TRBD2 (5 bases). The V end was cut by 8 bases, the J end by 4 bases, with 18 bases between. The CDR3 consists of 15 residues. The CDR3 here is CASRTGFRPYNEQFF. Written as DNA, the CDR3 is TGTGCCAGCCGGACGGGGTTTAGGCCTTACAATGAGCAGTTCTTC.

A single count supports this clonotype. This chain links TRBV7-9 with TRBJ1-5, with 7 positions matching TRBD1. The CDR3 is made up of 16 amino acids. V lost 3 bases, J lost 4 bases, and 9 bases stayed unmatched. The germline V gene encodes CDR1 SEHNR and CDR2 FQNEAQ (reference sequence). CDR3 residues: CASSFDRDRTNQPQHF. The CDR3 region has the DNA TGTGCCAGCAGCTTTGACAGGGACAGAACAAATCAGCCCCAGCATTTT.

This clonotype was seen a handful of times. The genes are TRBV6-2 or TRBV6-3 and TRBJ2-7; D remains unclear. V lost 8 bases to trimming and J lost 3 bases, with 17 bases between them. This CDR3 has 14 amino acids. Germline CDR1 and CDR2: MNHEY and SVGEGT. For the CDR3, the DNA is TGTGCCAGCTCGTACGGTGGCGGATACTACGAGCAGTACTTC. It codes for CASSYGGGYYEQYF.

The chain employs TRBV19 and TRBJ1-6, with a possible D match to TRBD1 (5 bases). The germline V gene has CDR1 LNHDA and CDR2 SQIVND (reference sequence). The ends were cut back, 7 bases at V and 8 bases at J, with 12 bases in the middle. The CDR3 is 13 amino acids. Here the CDR3 DNA reads TGTGCCAGTATGGGGGTGGGGGATTCACCCCTCCACTTT. Protein: CASMGVGDSPLHF. Using reference TRBV19 and TRBJ1-6 for the parts outside the CDR3, the full variable domain is DGGITQSPKYLFRKEGQNVTLSCEQNLNHDAMYWYRQDPGQGLRLIYYSQIVNDFQKGDIAEGYSVSREKKESFPLTVTSAQKNPTAFYLCASMGVGDSPLHFGNGTRLTVT.

The CDR3 is CASTSGGGAYEQFF. CDR3 nucleotide sequence: TGTGCCAGCACCTCAGGAGGGGGGGCATATGAGCAGTTCTTC. The chain uses TRBV27 and TRBJ2-1; tentatively, D is TRBD2 (7 bases). The CDR3 is 14 residues long. From germline, CDR1 is MNHEY and CDR2 SMNVEV (reference sequence). Trimming shortened V by 7 bases and J by 8 bases, and 18 bases separated the two germline ends.

V and J are TRBV11-2 and TRBJ1-4; 11 nucleotides align to TRBD1. The germline gives CDR1 SGHAT, CDR2 FQNNGV. With V trimmed by 0 bases and J by 5 bases, 5 bases remained unmatched. This CDR3 contains 17 residues. CDR3 region: CASSLDFGTGGNEKLFF. The CDR3 DNA reads as TGTGCCAGCAGCTTAGATTTCGGGACAGGGGGAAATGAAAAACTGTTTTTT.

The chain combines TRBV9 with TRBJ2-7; D gene ambiguous. The CDR3 spans 15 residues. CDR1 and CDR2 from the germline V gene are SGDLS and YYNGEE. V gave up 3 bases and J gave up 3 bases, with 16 bases separating them. The CDR3 region has the DNA TGTGCCAGCAGCGGGTTAATGTGGCAAAACTACGAGCAGTACTTC. It encodes CASSGLMWQNYEQYF. Together with reference TRBV9 and TRBJ2-7, the CDR3 gives the full variable domain: DSGVTQTPKHLITATGQRVTLRCSPRSGDLSVYWYQQSLDQGLQFLIQYYNGEERAKGNILERFSAQQFPDLHSELNLSSLELGDSALYFCASSGLMWQNYEQYFGPGTRLTVT.

This clonotype has a handful of counts. V gene TRBV5-4 combines with J gene TRBJ2-7; TRBD1 matches at 9 bases. The CDR3 is made up of 15 amino acids. V lost 2 bases and J lost 5; bases outside the gene matches: 8. The germline gives CDR1 SGHNT, CDR2 YYREEE (reference sequence). The CDR3 here is CASSFGQGRWDEQYF. DNA of the CDR3: TGTGCCAGCAGCTTCGGACAGGGGAGGTGGGACGAGCAGTACTTC.

This clonotype was counted only a few times. The chain joins TRBV2 to TRBJ2-3, with TRBD1 identical over 11 bases. V was clipped by 5 bases and J by 2 bases; unmatched bases: 3. Germline V CDR1 and CDR2: SNHLY, FYNNEI. The CDR3 extends over 15 amino acids. CDR3 DNA sequence: TGTGCCAGCAGTAGGACAGGGGGCGCCACAGATACGCAGTATTTT. This gives the protein CASSRTGGATDTQYF.

This clonotype was picked up a small number of times. The chain is built from TRBV21-1 and TRBJ1-2; TRBD1 is the table's D call and was not checked against the DNA. TRBV21-1 is flagged as a pseudogene. CDR3 length: 15 amino acids. The DNA for the CDR3 is TGTGCCAGCAGCAAAGACAGGGAGCAGAACTATGGCTACACCTTC. Translating it yields CASSKDREQNYGYTF.